Listed below are T cell receptor beta chains from one sample, sequenced in a study of a mutant IDH1 vaccine in newly diagnosed glioma. Produced via immunoSEQ multiplex PCR; TCRdb's table is partial and in-frame only. The sample yields roughly 56,000 clones, about three quarters seen once. For these TCRs, the target antigens are not known. Sequencing was performed on PBMCs, taken from a glioma patient whose treatment included an IDH1 peptide vaccine. The receptor set was obtained from a middle-aged woman with glioma. Some clones in this sample may be carry-over from other donors' samples. Each CDR3 is given with its conserved first and last residue. Each record gives: V gene, J gene, D gene, clone size, CDR3 DNA, CDR3 protein. D genes are given only for firm matches. Expanded clones are given a class, and other clones once, few, many or no size at all.

v_call: TRBV30
j_call: TRBJ1-1
d_call: NA
clone_size: few
cdr3_nt: TGTGCCTGGAGTGAGGAGGGGAACACTGAGGCTTTCTTT
cdr3_aa: CAWSEEGNTEAFF

v_call: TRBV27
j_call: TRBJ2-7
d_call: TRBD2
clone_size: NA
cdr3_nt: TGTGCCAGCAGTTCTCTCCCGGGACTAGCGGCCTCCTACGAGCAGTACTTC
cdr3_aa: CASSSLPGLAASYEQYF

v_call: TRBV9
j_call: TRBJ1-1
d_call: NA
clone_size: NA
cdr3_nt: TGTGCCAGCAGCGTAGGGGCAGGCACTGAAGCTTTCTTT
cdr3_aa: CASSVGAGTEAFF

v_call: TRBV19
j_call: TRBJ2-1
d_call: TRBD2
clone_size: NA
cdr3_nt: TGTGCCAGTAGTATCCCCGGGGGGGCCTCCAATGAGCAGTTCTTC
cdr3_aa: CASSIPGGASNEQFF

v_call: TRBV18
j_call: TRBJ2-5
d_call: NA
clone_size: NA
cdr3_nt: TGTGCCAGCTCACCCACAGACCAAGAGACCCAGTACTTC
cdr3_aa: CASSPTDQETQYF

v_call: TRBV1
j_call: TRBJ2-2
d_call: NA
clone_size: few
cdr3_nt: TGCACCAGCAGCCAGAGGCGAGCAGGCCCTCCTGGGAACACCGGGGAGCTGTTTTTT
cdr3_aa: CTSSQRRAGPPGNTGELFF

v_call: TRBV4-2
j_call: TRBJ2-1
d_call: TRBD2
clone_size: few
cdr3_nt: TGTGCCAGCAGCCAAGGGACTAGCGGAGAGTACAATGAGCAGTTCTTC
cdr3_aa: CASSQGTSGEYNEQFF

v_call: TRBV29-1
j_call: TRBJ2-5
d_call: NA
clone_size: once
cdr3_nt: TGCAGCGCCGGACACCAGCAAGAGACCCAGTACTTC
cdr3_aa: CSAGHQQETQYF

v_call: TRBV15
j_call: TRBJ1-6
d_call: NA
clone_size: NA
cdr3_nt: TGTGCCACCAGCCAGGACGGGGGGCGAGGTTCACCCCTCCACTTT
cdr3_aa: CATSQDGGRGSPLHF

v_call: TRBV29-1
j_call: TRBJ1-2
d_call: NA
clone_size: NA
cdr3_nt: TGCAGCGTTGAACCCTCGGAGCTTCTCTATGGCTACACCTTC
cdr3_aa: CSVEPSELLYGYTF

v_call: TRBV6-6
j_call: TRBJ2-2
d_call: NA
clone_size: few
cdr3_nt: TGTGCCAGCAGTTACTCGATAATAGCGACCACCGGGGAGCTGTTTTTT
cdr3_aa: CASSYSIIATTGELFF

v_call: TRBV7-9
j_call: TRBJ1-4
d_call: NA
clone_size: NA
cdr3_nt: TGTGCCAGCAGATTTAGGTCGGACCATAATGAAAAACTGTTTTTT
cdr3_aa: CASRFRSDHNEKLFF

v_call: TRBV30
j_call: TRBJ1-3
d_call: NA
clone_size: few
cdr3_nt: TGTGCCTGGAGAGTTACAGGGACTGTGGGAGTAAACACCATATATTTT
cdr3_aa: CAWRVTGTVGVNTIYF

v_call: TRBV5-6
j_call: TRBJ1-2
d_call: TRBD1
clone_size: NA
cdr3_nt: TGTGCCAGCAGCCCAGAGACAGGGACGACTAACTATGGCTACACCTTC
cdr3_aa: CASSPETGTTNYGYTF

v_call: TRBV7-7
j_call: TRBJ2-1
d_call: TRBD2
clone_size: once
cdr3_nt: TGTGCTAGCAGCTTAGTGGGACTAGCGGCCTACAATGAGCAGTTCTTC
cdr3_aa: CASSLVGLAAYNEQFF

v_call: TRBV7-9
j_call: TRBJ2-5
d_call: TRBD2
clone_size: NA
cdr3_nt: TGTGCCAGCAGCTTTCTAGCGGTGGAAGAGACCCAGTACTTC
cdr3_aa: CASSFLAVEETQYF

v_call: TRBV7-2
j_call: TRBJ1-2
d_call: TRBD1
clone_size: NA
cdr3_nt: TGTGCCAGCAGCTTACGTGACAGGGCAATATTCTATGGCTACACCTTC
cdr3_aa: CASSLRDRAIFYGYTF

v_call: TRBV5-1
j_call: TRBJ2-7
d_call: TRBD1
clone_size: NA
cdr3_nt: TGCGCCAGCAGCACTGGACAGGGTGAGGGATACGAGCAGTACTTC
cdr3_aa: CASSTGQGEGYEQYF

v_call: TRBV29-1
j_call: TRBJ2-2
d_call: NA
clone_size: NA
cdr3_nt: TGCAGCGTTCGGAGCACGGCTGTGAGCACCGGGGAGCTGTTTTTT
cdr3_aa: CSVRSTAVSTGELFF

v_call: TRBV6-1
j_call: TRBJ2-7
d_call: NA
clone_size: NA
cdr3_nt: TGTGCCAGCAGTGTCCCCAGCCGCGAGCAGTACTTC
cdr3_aa: CASSVPSREQYF

v_call: TRBV10-2
j_call: TRBJ2-7
d_call: TRBD1
clone_size: once
cdr3_nt: TGCGCCAGCGGCTCCGGGACAGGGTCCTACGAGCAGTACTTC
cdr3_aa: CASGSGTGSYEQYF

v_call: TRBV10-3
j_call: TRBJ1-6
d_call: TRBD1
clone_size: few
cdr3_nt: TGTGCCACCGGACAGGGCCGATCACCCCTCCACTTT
cdr3_aa: CATGQGRSPLHF

v_call: TRBV29-1
j_call: TRBJ2-1
d_call: TRBD2
clone_size: NA
cdr3_nt: TGCAGCGTTGAAGATCGTTTAGGACTAGGGGATGAGCAGTTCTTC
cdr3_aa: CSVEDRLGLGDEQFF

v_call: TRBV10-2
j_call: TRBJ1-1
d_call: NA
clone_size: NA
cdr3_nt: TGCGCCACCCAGACAGGCACTGAAGCTTTCTTT
cdr3_aa: CATQTGTEAFF

v_call: TRBV7-2
j_call: TRBJ2-7
d_call: NA
clone_size: NA
cdr3_nt: TGTGCCAGCAGCTTAAGAGGCCACGAGCAGTACTTC
cdr3_aa: CASSLRGHEQYF